This T cell receptor beta chain was profiled in a study of shared clonotypes between healthy human individuals. The CDR3 totals 15 residues. Between the trimmed V and J ends, which lost 6 bases and 0 bases, there was a span of 15 bases. The V gene's germline CDR1 is SGHKS and CDR2 YYEKEE (reference sequence). TCRdb keeps only in-frame clones here, not all; method: immunoSEQ multiplex PCR. The sample yields about 820,000 clones, more than 85% seen once. Terminally differentiated effector memory CD45RA+ cells were left out of the naive CD8 fraction, which was CD45RO-negative and positively selected for CCR7.

The chain joins TRBV5-5 to TRBJ1-1, with D tentatively TRBD1 (5 bases). The origin of this receptor is a man aged 25-45 years in good health. The sample comprised naive CD8+ T cells sorted from blood. CDR3 protein: CASTPDSLMNTEAFF. The CDR3 DNA reads TGTGCCAGCACCCCAGACAGCCTAATGAACACTGAAGCTTTCTTT.